Included here is one T cell receptor (beta chain) sequence, with context. In the original workflow: Counts of nucleated cells, estimated from reference gene primer amplification, were obtained. Only in-frame clones appear in the TCRdb table, and some are missing; sequencing was by immunoSEQ multiplex PCR. From that table come the V and J calls and clone size; the DNA was used to work out D and trimming. The top ten clones hold 6.5% to 9.5% of a sample with 200,000 or so clones, about 86% of them seen once. Looked up from germline, CDR1 is GTSNPN and CDR2 is SVGIG (reference sequence). CDR3 length equals 12 residues. V was trimmed by 3 bases and J by 7 bases, leaving 10 bases between them. The data stem from a study of blood T cell repertoires in COVID-19. Study details: Samples came from the United States, Italy and Spain, spanning acute and convalescent COVID-19. PBMCs, B-cell-depleted T cells, or T cells provided the cDNA or gDNA that made up the material.

Among Cohort 3 donors, those recovered had two negative PCRs, clearance, or symptom resolution. The sequence derives from a man in his forties who had recovered from COVID-19. This sequence joins TRBV30 and TRBJ1-3; D uncertain. Sequencing was performed on PBMCs or T cells enriched from blood (not recorded which). CDR3 sequence (DNA): TGTGCCTGGAGCCTGCTGCGGAACACCATATATTTT. Residues: CAWSLLRNTIYF.